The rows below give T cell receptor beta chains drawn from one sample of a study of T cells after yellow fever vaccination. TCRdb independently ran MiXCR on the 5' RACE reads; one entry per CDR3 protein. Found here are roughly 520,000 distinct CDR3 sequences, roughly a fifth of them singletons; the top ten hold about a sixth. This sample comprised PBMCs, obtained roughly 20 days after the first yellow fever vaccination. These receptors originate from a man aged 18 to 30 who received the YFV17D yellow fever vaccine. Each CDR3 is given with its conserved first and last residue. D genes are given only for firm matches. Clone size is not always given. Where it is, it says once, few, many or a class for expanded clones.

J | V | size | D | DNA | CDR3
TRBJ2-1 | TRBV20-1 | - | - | TGCAGTGCTAGAGATCTTAGGGGGTCGGGAAATGAGCAGTTCTTC | CSARDLRGSGNEQFF
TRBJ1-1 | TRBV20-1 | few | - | TGCAGTGCTAGAGATCAATTAGGGCCGAACACTGAAGCTTTCTTT | CSARDQLGPNTEAFF
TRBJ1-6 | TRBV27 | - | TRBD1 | TGTGCCAGCAGTTTATCCCCAGGGGGCTCATATAATTCACCCCTCCACTTT | CASSLSPGGSYNSPLHF
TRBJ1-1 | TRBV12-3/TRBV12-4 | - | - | TGTGCCAGCAGACCCGACAGCTTGAACACTGAAGCTTTCTTT | CASRPDSLNTEAFF
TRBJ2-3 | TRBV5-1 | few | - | TGCGCCAGCAGCTCCAGGTGGGGGCAGACAGATACGCAGTATTTT | CASSSRWGQTDTQYF
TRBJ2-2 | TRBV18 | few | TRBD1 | TGTGCCAGCTCACCAATGGGACAGGGCATCGGGGAGCTGTTTTTT | CASSPMGQGIGELFF
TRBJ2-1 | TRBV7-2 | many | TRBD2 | TGTGCCAGCAGCCCAGGGACTAGCGGGATGCATGAGCAGTTCTTC | CASSPGTSGMHEQFF
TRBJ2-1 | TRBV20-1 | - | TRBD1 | TGCAGTGCTAGAGATGAAAGGGGGCCCAAATACAATGAGCAGTTCTTC | CSARDERGPKYNEQFF
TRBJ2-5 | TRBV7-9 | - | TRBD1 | TGTGCCAGCAGCTTCGGGACAGGGTTACGGGAGACCCAGTACTTC | CASSFGTGLRETQYF
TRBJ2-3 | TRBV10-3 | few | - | TGTGCCACTAGGCAGGGACTGGGCACAGATACGCAGTATTTT | CATRQGLGTDTQYF
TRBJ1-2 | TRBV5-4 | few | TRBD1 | TGTGCCAGCAGGACGACAGGGAAAGACTATGGCTACACCTTC | CASRTTGKDYGYTF
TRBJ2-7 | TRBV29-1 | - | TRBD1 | TGCAGCGCCCGGGACAGGGAGACCTACGAGCAGTACTTC | CSARDRETYEQYF
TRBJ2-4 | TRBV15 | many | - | TGTGCCACCAGCAGATTGGGACTTTACGGGGACATTCAGTACTTC | CATSRLGLYGDIQYF
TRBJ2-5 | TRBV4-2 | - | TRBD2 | TGTGCCAGCAGCCAAGGTTTTGCTAGCGGGGTTAGAGAGACCCAGTACTTC | CASSQGFASGVRETQYF
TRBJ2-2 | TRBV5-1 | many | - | TGCGCCAGCAGCTTTCGCCCGGCGGACACCGGGGAGCTGTTTTTT | CASSFRPADTGELFF
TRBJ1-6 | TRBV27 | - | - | TGTGCCAGCAAAAGACAGCCAAGAATTAATTCACCCCTCCACTTT | CASKRQPRINSPLHF
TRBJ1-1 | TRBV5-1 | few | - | TGCGCCAGCAGCTTGGCCCAGGGTCCCACTGAAGCTTTCTTT | CASSLAQGPTEAFF
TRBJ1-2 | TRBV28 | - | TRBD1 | TGTGCCAGCAGTCCCGGGACAGCTTTTTCCTATGGCTACACCTTC | CASSPGTAFSYGYTF
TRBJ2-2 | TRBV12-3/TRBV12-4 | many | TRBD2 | TGTGCCAGCAGGTCGGGGGGGACGAACACCGGGGAGCTGTTTTTT | CASRSGGTNTGELFF
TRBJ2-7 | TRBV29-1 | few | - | TGCAGCGTTGAATTGGAGGGGTACGAGCAGTACTTC | CSVELEGYEQYF
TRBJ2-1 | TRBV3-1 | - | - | TGTGCCAGCAGCCAAAGAAGGGGTACCTACAATGAGCAGTTCTTC | CASSQRRGTYNEQFF
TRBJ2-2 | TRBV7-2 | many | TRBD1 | TGTGCCAGCAGCTCACGGACAGGGGGCGACACCGGGGAGCTGTTTTTT | CASSSRTGGDTGELFF
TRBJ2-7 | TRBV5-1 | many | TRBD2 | TGCGCCAGCAGATTAGCGGGGACTTCCTACGAGCAGTACTTC | CASRLAGTSYEQYF
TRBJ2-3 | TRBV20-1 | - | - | TGCAGTGCTAGAGATATGGGGGGCACAGATACGCAGTATTTT | CSARDMGGTDTQYF
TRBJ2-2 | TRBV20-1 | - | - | TGCAGTGCTAGACCCGACCAGGGATCGAACACCGGGGAGCTGTTTTTT | CSARPDQGSNTGELFF
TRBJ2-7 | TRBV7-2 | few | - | TGTGCCAGCAGCTTCACCGGGACTGGCGAGCAGTACTTC | CASSFTGTGEQYF